This is a list of T cell receptor beta chains from one sample in a study of shared clonotypes between healthy human individuals. Some clones are missing from TCRdb's copy, which holds only in-frame ones; the method was immunoSEQ multiplex PCR. Of about 1.9 million clones listed, 80% to 95% are singletons. The sample was naive CD8+ T cells from PBMCs. These receptors all stem from a man between 18 and 35 years old in good health. Some clones in this sample may be carry-over from other donors' samples. CDR3s include the opening cysteine and the closing phenylalanine or tryptophan. The D gene is left open where the match is weak. Only some rows state a clone size, as once, few, many or a class for expanded clones.

j_call d_call v_call cdr3_length clone_size cdr3_aa cdr3_nt
TRBJ2-1 TRBD2 TRBV5-4 17 . CASSGIERGVSYNEQFF TGTGCCAGCAGCGGGATTGAGCGGGGTGTGTCCTACAATGAGCAGTTCTTC
TRBJ1-3 TRBD1 TRBV27 14 . CASSLTGDRRAIYF TGTGCCAGCAGTTTAACAGGGGATCGCCGCGCCATATATTTT
TRBJ2-1 TRBD2 TRBV2 16 . CASSESSGSVDNEQFF TGTGCCAGCAGTGAGTCTAGCGGGAGTGTCGACAATGAGCAGTTCTTC
TRBJ2-2 . TRBV21-1 16 . CASNPRLGLGTGELFF TGTGCCAGCAACCCCAGGCTGGGCCTGGGCACCGGGGAGCTGTTTTTT
TRBJ2-7 . TRBV6-1 15 . CASSDPPSPVYEQYF TGTGCCAGCAGTGATCCACCCTCTCCCGTCTACGAGCAGTACTTC
TRBJ2-5 . TRBV4-3 16 . CASSPRRGMRGETQYF TGCGCCAGCAGCCCACGGAGGGGGATGCGGGGGGAGACCCAGTACTTC
TRBJ1-1 TRBD1 TRBV9 15 . CASSLSGTGGSEAFF TGTGCCAGCAGCCTCTCGGGGACAGGGGGCTCTGAAGCTTTCTTT
TRBJ2-1 . TRBV4-3 15 . CASSQDRDPYNEQFF TGCGCCAGCAGCCAAGACCGGGACCCCTACAATGAGCAGTTCTTC
TRBJ2-3 . TRBV7-2 13 . CASSQDPTDTQYF TGTGCCAGCAGCCAGGACCCTACAGATACGCAGTATTTT
TRBJ1-2 . TRBV29-1 12 . CSVEDVGVGYTF TGCAGCGTTGAGGACGTAGGAGTTGGCTACACCTTC
TRBJ2-7 . TRBV18 15 . CASSPGLGTDVEQYF TGTGCCAGCTCACCAGGGTTAGGGACGGACGTCGAGCAGTACTTC
TRBJ2-7 TRBD2 TRBV5-4 15 once CASSLALAGVDEQYF TGTGCCAGCAGCTTGGCGCTAGCGGGAGTCGACGAGCAGTACTTC
TRBJ2-1 TRBD2 TRBV6-5 16 . CASSYLGTSGNNEQFF TGTGCCAGCAGTTACTTAGGGACTAGCGGCAACAATGAGCAGTTCTTC
TRBJ2-1 TRBD2 TRBV9 16 . CASSETVLAGGNEQFF TGTGCCAGCAGCGAAACGGTACTAGCGGGAGGCAATGAGCAGTTCTTC
TRBJ2-1 TRBD1 TRBV7-9 16 . CAFQKGGQGIYNEQFF TGTGCCTTCCAAAAGGGGGGACAGGGGATATACAATGAGCAGTTCTTC
TRBJ1-1 TRBD1 TRBV6-6 16 once CASSKPGTGGNTEAFF TGTGCCAGCAGCAAACCCGGGACAGGGGGGAACACTGAAGCTTTCTTT
TRBJ2-7 . TRBV9 14 . CASSAGTANYEQYF TGTGCCAGCAGCGCGGGGACGGCAAACTACGAGCAGTACTTC
TRBJ1-1 . TRBV4-2 16 . CASSQDLRGLNTEAFF TGTGCCAGCAGCCAAGATCTTAGGGGTCTGAACACTGAAGCTTTCTTT
TRBJ1-1 . TRBV12-5 16 . CASGLDTKGGNTEAFF TGTGCTAGTGGTTTGGACACCAAGGGGGGGAACACTGAAGCTTTCTTT
TRBJ2-3 TRBD2 TRBV5-4 16 . CASSSVESGVTDTQYF TGTGCCAGCAGCTCGGTAGAGAGCGGGGTCACAGATACGCAGTATTTT
TRBJ2-7 . TRBV11-2 20 . CASSLEGPKAGWAMGYEQYF TGTGCCAGCAGCTTAGAGGGCCCCAAGGCAGGGTGGGCGATGGGCTACGAGCAGTACTTC
TRBJ1-2 TRBD1 TRBV28 14 . CASSLSGGSYGYTF TGTGCCAGCAGTTTATCAGGGGGGTCCTATGGCTACACCTTC
TRBJ2-1 TRBD1 TRBV5-1 14 . CASSSTGAYNEQFF TGCGCCAGCAGCTCGACAGGGGCCTACAATGAGCAGTTCTTC
TRBJ2-7 TRBD1 TRBV7-9 15 . CASSTGRDSSYEQYF TGTGCCAGCAGCACCGGCCGGGACAGCTCCTACGAGCAGTACTTC
TRBJ2-7 . TRBV23-1 13 . CARVTRERWEQYF TGCGCCAGGGTAACCCGGGAGAGGTGGGAGCAGTACTTC
TRBJ2-2 . TRBV25-1 14 . CASSEYSGAGELFF TGTGCCAGCAGTGAATATTCGGGAGCCGGGGAGCTGTTTTTT
TRBJ1-2 TRBD1 TRBV7-3 16 . CASSLSGQGADYGYTF TGTGCCAGCAGCTTAAGCGGACAGGGGGCTGACTATGGCTACACCTTC
TRBJ2-7 . TRBV7-9 14 . CASSPRGATYEQYF TGTGCCAGCAGCCCGAGGGGAGCTACCTACGAGCAGTACTTC
TRBJ1-1 . TRBV29-1 12 . CSATGGNTEAFF TGCAGCGCCACCGGAGGGAACACTGAAGCTTTCTTT
TRBJ2-7 . TRBV19 13 . CASSWKDGYEQYF TGTGCCAGTAGCTGGAAGGATGGCTACGAGCAGTACTTC
TRBJ1-2 . TRBV21-1 13 . CASSTGGGYGYTF TGTGCCAGCAGCACAGGTGGGGGCTATGGCTACACCTTC
TRBJ2-7 . TRBV6-6 16 once CASSRRDPSPGTEQYF TGTGCCAGCAGCCGCCGGGACCCTAGCCCAGGGACCGAGCAGTACTTC
TRBJ2-7 . TRBV27 14 . CASRLGLRSHEQYF TGTGCCAGCAGACTGGGACTGCGTAGCCACGAGCAGTACTTC
TRBJ2-2 . TRBV5-1 17 . CASSLDLSGVNTGELFF TGCGCCAGCAGCTTGGACCTTTCAGGGGTGAACACCGGGGAGCTGTTTTTT
TRBJ1-2 . TRBV7-9 13 few CASSLVSDYGYTF TGTGCCAGCAGCTTAGTGTCAGACTATGGCTACACCTTC
TRBJ2-7 TRBD2 TRBV7-9 15 . CASSSSGGLHYEQYF TGTGCCAGCAGCTCTAGCGGGGGGCTGCACTACGAGCAGTACTTC
TRBJ2-7 TRBD1 TRBV28 16 . CASSPATGTGHYEQYF TGTGCCAGCAGCCCCGCAACCGGGACAGGGCACTACGAGCAGTACTTC